The entry below gives a single TCR gamma chain sequence along with its context. The antigen this receptor binds is unknown. No base qualities exist here, and no much larger clone lies one base off it. The sample originates from a study of Vδ1+ human thymocytes (dated by TCRdb to the late 2010s). Notes on the research overall: The study characterised mRNA-level TRG and TRD CDR3 repertoires of highly purified Vdelta1+ thymocytes from young children as a data resource. Validation of the multiplex-based CDR3 amplicon strategy against 5'RACE-based CDR3 amplicon generation methods had been performed previously.

Summary of the overall study and its limitations: Because unexpected Vdelta2 sequences could lead to misinterpretation of bulk repertoire data, the authors recommended using highly purified populations and single-cell validation. Donors did not cluster by age or sex, so the analyses were not stratified by age or sex. Many TRG clonotypes were shared between donors (up to about 7x10^3), whereas TRD repertoires were essentially private (max roughly 120 shared). The thymic TRG and TRD repertoires appeared highly polyclonal, with Gaussian CDR3 length distributions, in contrast to the oligoclonal repertoires of peripheral blood. Even though sort purity was high, about 20% of thymic TRD sequences were Vdelta2 (and few were Vdelta3), which was not the case for the peripheral blood Vdelta1+ controls.

RNA extraction was performed with the RNeasy mini kit, and reverse transcription was done with Superscript III. CDR3 amplicons were produced by multiplex PCR using pooled V-gene forward primers and a constant-region reverse primer with Illumina adaptor overhangs. After gel purification, the amplicons were indexed with Nextera index primers over roughly 8 extra PCR cycles and then purified using AMPure XP beads. Sequencing of the libraries was done on an Illumina MiSeq using paired-end 250 bp reads, dual indexing and a 20% PhiX spike-in. The source study handled its data this way. FastQC was used to quality check the reads, while ea-utils fastq-join merged the TRG read pairs. Annotation of sequences was performed with IMGT/HighV-QUEST, only productive sequences with unambiguous V-gene assignment were retained, and clonotypes were defined by identical CDR3 sequence. For downstream analysis, the tools were VDJtools 1.1.1, tcR 2.2.3, Treemap and vegan Shannon diversity in R 3.4.4. Clonotypes were called again by TCRdb from the public reads via CATT, and duplicate nucleotide sequences were then merged into one entry. TCRdb's processing, not the study's, gives the V and J calls here. Here the sample has 25,000 to 35,000 gamma-chain clones; roughly 20% occur a single time. The ten largest account for less than 2% of the sample.

The CDR3, cysteine through phenylalanine, is 13 amino acids long. The retained sequence is limited to the CDR3, 39 bases, with the frame set at the first base. Ends trimmed: V by 6 bases, J by 5 bases; bases unmatched to a gene: 10. In the germline V gene, CDR1 corresponds to EGSTGY and CDR2 to YDSYTSSV. Thymic samples were depleted of alphabeta T cells, then CD3+ TCRVdelta1+ TCRVdelta2- thymocytes were FACS-sorted. The purity of the sorted Vdelta1+ thymocytes was between roughly 98% and 99.6%. Thymic specimens came from roughly eight paediatric patients undergoing corrective cardiac surgery, aged from about 5 days to 16 months. Thymic tissue was dispersed, and mononuclear cells were isolated on a Histopaque-1077 density gradient. The staining antibodies were anti-TCRVdelta1 clone TS8.2, anti-TCRVdelta2 clone B6, anti-CD3 clone HIT3a and anti-TCRalphabeta clone IP26.

The clonotype comes from a boy less than two years old who had congenital heart surgery. The V and J segments used are TRGV4 and TRGJ1 or TRGJ2. Sequences were obtained from Vdelta1+ gamma-delta thymocytes from the thymus. What the cell subset or site label conveys for this sample: FACS-sorted CD3+ TCRalphabeta- TCRVdelta1+ TCRVdelta2- thymocytes. The encoded CDR3 is CATWPPEDYKKLF. The DNA sequence is given as TGTGCCACCTGGCCTCCGGAGGATTATAAGAAACTCTTT.